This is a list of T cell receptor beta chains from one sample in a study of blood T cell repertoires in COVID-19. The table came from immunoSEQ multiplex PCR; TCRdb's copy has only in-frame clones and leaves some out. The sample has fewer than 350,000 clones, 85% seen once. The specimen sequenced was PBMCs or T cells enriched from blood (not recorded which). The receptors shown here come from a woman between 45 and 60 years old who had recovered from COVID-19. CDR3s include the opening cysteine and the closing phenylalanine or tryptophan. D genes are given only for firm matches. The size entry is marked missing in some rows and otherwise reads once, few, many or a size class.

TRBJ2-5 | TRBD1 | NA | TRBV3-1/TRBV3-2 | TGTGCCAGCAGCCAAGATAACAGGGGGAAGAAGACCCAGTACTTC | CASSQDNRGKKTQYF
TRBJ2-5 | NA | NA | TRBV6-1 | TGTGCCAGCAGTGATTCCCTTTTCGGGGAGACCCAGTACTTC | CASSDSLFGETQYF
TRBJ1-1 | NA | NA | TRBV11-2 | TGTGCCAGCAGCTTAGGAGGGAATGAAGCTTTCTTT | CASSLGGNEAFF
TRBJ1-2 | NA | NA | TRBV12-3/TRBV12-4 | TGTGCCAGCAGTCCGGTGGACGGGGTTATGCACACCTTC | CASSPVDGVMHTF
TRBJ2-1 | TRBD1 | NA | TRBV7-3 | TGTGCCAGCAGCTCTACGTCCTGGGACAGGGGAAGAGACAATGAGCAGTTCTTC | CASSSTSWDRGRDNEQFF
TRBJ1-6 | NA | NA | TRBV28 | TGTGCGAGCCGGGGGAATTCACCCCTCCACTTT | CASRGNSPLHF
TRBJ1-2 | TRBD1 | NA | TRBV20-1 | TGCAGTGCGGGACAGGGGAGGGGCTACACCTTC | CSAGQGRGYTF
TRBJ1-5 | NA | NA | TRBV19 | TGTGCCAGTAGCCCCACCTCCGGGGGGAATCAGCCCCAGCATTTT | CASSPTSGGNQPQHF
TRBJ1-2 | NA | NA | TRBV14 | TGTGCCAGCAGCAAGGACAGCGACTATGGCTACACCTTC | CASSKDSDYGYTF
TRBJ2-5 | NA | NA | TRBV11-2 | TGTGCCAGCACGAGGAGCCCCCAAGAGACCCAGTACTTC | CASTRSPQETQYF
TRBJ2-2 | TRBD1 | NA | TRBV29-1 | TGCAGCGTTGGGACAGGGTATGACACCGGGGAGCTGTTTTTT | CSVGTGYDTGELFF
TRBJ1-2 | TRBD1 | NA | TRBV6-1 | TGTGCCAGCAGTGTTAGTTCCGGGACAGGATTTTACTATGGCTACACCTTC | CASSVSSGTGFYYGYTF
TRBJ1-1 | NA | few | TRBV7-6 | TGTGCCAGCAGCTTAACCCCGACAGGTAGCGACACTGAAGCTTTCTTT | CASSLTPTGSDTEAFF
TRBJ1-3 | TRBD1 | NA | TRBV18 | TGTGCCAGCTCACCCTATAATGACAGGGTGCAGGGAAACACCATATATTTT | CASSPYNDRVQGNTIYF